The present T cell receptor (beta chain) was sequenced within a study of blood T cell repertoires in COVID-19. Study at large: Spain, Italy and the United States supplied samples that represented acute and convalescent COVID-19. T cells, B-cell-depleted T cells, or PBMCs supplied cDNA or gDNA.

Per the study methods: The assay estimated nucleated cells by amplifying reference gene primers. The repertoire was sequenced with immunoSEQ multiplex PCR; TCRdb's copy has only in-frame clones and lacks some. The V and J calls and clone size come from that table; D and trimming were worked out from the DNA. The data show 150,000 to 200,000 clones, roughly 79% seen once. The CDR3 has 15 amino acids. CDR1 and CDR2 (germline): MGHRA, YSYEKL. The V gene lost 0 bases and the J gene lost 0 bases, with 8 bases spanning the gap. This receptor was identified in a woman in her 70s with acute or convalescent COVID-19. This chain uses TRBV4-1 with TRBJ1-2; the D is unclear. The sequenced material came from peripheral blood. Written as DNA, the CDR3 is TGCGCCAGCAGCCAAGATCCACTCTCTAACTATGGCTACACCTTC. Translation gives CASSQDPLSNYGYTF.